This T cell receptor beta chain was identified during a study of T cells after yellow fever vaccination. Using its own MiXCR run on the 5' RACE reads, TCRdb lists one record per CDR3 protein. The table has about 300,000 distinct CDR3 sequences, approximately 10% seen once. Germline V lookup: CDR1 LGHNA, CDR2 YNFKEQ. V shed 0 bases and J shed 6 bases, with 2 bases lying between them. This CDR3 contains 11 residues. This clonotype showed up many times. The TCR originated in a man between 18 and 35 years old who received the YFV17D yellow fever vaccine. The rearrangement uses TRBV4-2 and TRBJ1-1, with no clear D. Sequencing was performed on CD4+ T cells sorted from PBMCs, taken 5 days after the yellow fever booster vaccination. CDR3 residues: CASSQEAEAFF. The CDR3 nucleotides are TGTGCCAGCAGCCAAGAGGCTGAAGCTTTCTTT.